The 21 T cell receptor beta chains in this list originate from one sample, sequenced in a study of T cell responses to AZD1222 COVID-19 vaccine. Repertoires were generated with immunoSEQ multiplex PCR, while TCRdb's copy carries only in-frame clones and drops some. The table shows roughly 120,000 clones, with roughly 88% occurring only once. Sequenced material: peripheral blood, taken on day 0 of AZD1222 vaccination. The receptor set was obtained from an adult in good health.

The chain uses TRBV5-4 and TRBJ1-2; D is perhaps TRBD1 (5 bases). CDR1 is SGHNT and CDR2 is YYREEE in the germline V gene (reference sequence). The CDR3 spans 13 residues. V was clipped by 1 base and J by 4 bases, with 8 bases between them. The CDR3 reads CASSLSQAYGYTF. CDR3 bases: TGTGCCAGCAGCTTGTCACAGGCCTATGGCTACACCTTC.

This sequence joins TRBV27 and TRBJ1-5, with D possibly TRBD1 on 5 matching bases. Germline CDR1 and CDR2: MNHEY and SMNVEV (reference sequence). The CDR3 totals 13 residues. With 7 bases removed from V and 6 bases from J, the gap between germline ends came to 13 bases. CDR3: CASKPGLLQPQHF. The CDR3 bases are TGTGCCAGCAAGCCGGGGCTTCTTCAGCCCCAGCATTTT.

CDR3 protein: CASSQRRAEQYF. In DNA, the CDR3 is TGTGCCAGCAGCCAAAGACGGGCCGAGCAGTACTTC. This chain connects TRBV11-3 to TRBJ2-7; D unresolved. Per germline, CDR1 SGHNT and CDR2 YENEEA. The length of the CDR3 is 12 residues. Trimming took off 5 bases at V and 6 bases at J, with 11 bases between the two ends.

The table lists this clone with a few counts. This sequence joins TRBV13 and TRBJ1-3; 7 nucleotides match TRBD1. V lost 5 bases and J lost 4; bases outside the gene matches: 5. This CDR3 is 14 amino acids long. Germline V gene sequence: CDR1 PRHDT, CDR2 FYEKMQ (reference sequence). CDR3 DNA: TGTGCCAGCAGCCCCCGGACAGGAGGAAACACCATATATTTT. Residues: CASSPRTGGNTIYF. Based on the CDR3 plus reference TRBV13 and TRBJ1-3, the full variable domain is AAGVIQSPRHLIKEKRETATLKCYPIPRHDTVYWYQQGPGQDPQFLISFYEKMQSDKGSIPDRFSAQQFSDYHSELNMSSLELGDSALYFCASSPRTGGNTIYFGEGSWLTVV.

The DNA of the CDR3 is TGTGCCAGCAGGACCCAGGAGACTGAAGCTTTCTTT. Amino acids: CASRTQETEAFF. The chain has TRBV28 and TRBJ1-1; D gene uncertain. The CDR3 runs to 12 residues. Germline V gene data show CDR1 as MDHEN and CDR2 as SYDVKM. The V and J ends lost 6 bases and 5 bases respectively, with 10 bases between them. Using reference TRBV28 and TRBJ1-1 for the parts outside the CDR3, the full variable domain is DVKVTQSSRYLVKRTGEKVFLECVQDMDHENMFWYRQDPGLGLRLIYFSYDVKMKEKGDIPEGYSVSREKKERFSLILESASTNQTSMYLCASRTQETEAFFGQGTRLTVV.

The chain has TRBV5-6 and TRBJ2-7; no reliable D call. CDR1 is SGHDT and CDR2 is YYEEEE in the germline V gene. V lost 0 bases and J lost 10, with 11 bases in between. The CDR3 contains 12 residues. In DNA form, the CDR3 reads TGTGCCAGCAGCTTGGCGGCCAATCCCCAGTACTTC. This sequence encodes CASSLAANPQYF.

This clone was detected once. The V and J genes are TRBV11-2 and TRBJ1-1; 8 nucleotides align to TRBD1. The germline V gene has CDR1 SGHAT and CDR2 FQNNGV. J gave up 1 base and V 5 bases, and 12 bases lay outside the gene matches. This CDR3 region has 17 residues. The CDR3 loop reads CASSRRTGSIRNTEAFF. The CDR3 DNA sequence: TGTGCCAGCAGCCGTCGGACAGGGTCAATAAGGAACACTGAAGCTTTCTTT.

The CDR3 DNA reads as TGCGCCAGCAGGGCCCTCAGTGCAACTAATGAAAAACTGTTTTTT. This encodes CASRALSATNEKLFF. This chain links TRBV5-1 with TRBJ1-4; D not resolved. Trimming removed 5 bases from V and 0 bases from J, with 11 bases in between. Germline values: CDR1 SGHRS, CDR2 YFSETQ. The CDR3 totals 15 residues.

This chain links TRBV12-3 or TRBV12-4 with TRBJ1-2, with 8 bases lining up with TRBD1. The CDR3 loop spans 13 amino acids. The trim removed 7 bases at V and 7 bases at J, leaving 8 bases unmatched. CDR3 protein: CASNSGQGRGYTF. Here the CDR3 DNA reads TGTGCCAGCAACTCAGGACAGGGTCGTGGCTACACCTTC.

The V call is TRBV7-2, the J call TRBJ1-2; the D is unclear. CDR1 SGHTA and CDR2 FQGNSA come from the germline V gene. The CDR3 length is 14 residues. Trimming pared 5 bases from V and 6 bases from J, leaving 16 bases between. As DNA, the CDR3 is TGTGCCAGCAGCCCCGGTCGGGGTTCGGATGGCTACACCTTC. This translates into CASSPGRGSDGYTF. The whole variable domain, filled in from reference TRBV7-2 and TRBJ1-2, reads GAGVSQSPSNKVTEKGKDVELRCDPISGHTALYWYRQSLGQGLEFLIYFQGNSAPDKSGLPSDRFSAERTGGSVSTLTIQRTQQEDSAVYLCASSPGRGSDGYTFGSGTRLTVV.

This clone was seen once. This chain links TRBV6-5 with TRBJ1-5; D not certain. Trimming took 9 bases from V and 0 from J, leaving 9 bases between them. Looked up from germline, CDR1 is MNHEY and CDR2 is SVGAGI. This CDR3 is 13 amino acids long. CDR3 amino acids: CASQTNSNQPQHF. The CDR3, as DNA: TGTGCCAGTCAGACAAATAGCAATCAGCCCCAGCATTTT.

The chain employs TRBV5-1 and TRBJ2-2, with D tentatively TRBD1 (7 bases). V was trimmed by 8 bases and J by 0 bases, leaving 14 bases between them. This CDR3 has 15 amino acids. The germline V gene encodes CDR1 SGHRS and CDR2 YFSETQ. The CDR3 protein is CASQGGTANTGELFF. Here the CDR3 DNA reads TGCGCCAGTCAAGGAGGGACAGCGAACACCGGGGAGCTGTTTTTT.

This clone appeared a single time. The chain combines TRBV19 with TRBJ2-6; a possible D gene is TRBD1 (5 bases). The CDR3 has 15 residues. V gave up 5 bases and J gave up 4 bases, with 12 bases separating them. Germline V lookup: CDR1 LNHDA, CDR2 SQIVND (reference sequence). As DNA, the CDR3 is TGTGCCAGTAGTTCTGACAGATACGGGGCCAACGTCCTGACTTTC. Amino acids: CASSSDRYGANVLTF.

The CDR3 coding sequence is TGCAGCGTTCAACAGGGGGTAAACACTGAAGCTTTCTTT. This gives the protein CSVQQGVNTEAFF. The gene calls are TRBV29-1 and TRBJ1-1; the match to TRBD1 covers 8 bases. The J segment lost 2 bases and the V segment lost 5 bases, leaving 4 bases of the junction unmatched. The CDR3 is made up of 13 amino acids. In germline, CDR1 is SQVTM, CDR2 ANQGSEA.

The V gene is TRBV5-6, the J gene TRBJ2-7; the D gene is possibly TRBD2 (5 bases). Germline V gene data show CDR1 as SGHDT and CDR2 as YYEEEE. V was cut by 0 bases and J by 2 bases, with 9 bases left in between. The CDR3 runs to 14 residues. CDR3 in amino acids: CASSLGLAPYEQYF. CDR3 DNA: TGTGCCAGCAGCTTGGGGCTAGCCCCCTACGAGCAGTACTTC.

The chain carries TRBV19 and TRBJ1-1; D gene ambiguous. The CDR3 totals 14 residues. The germline V gene encodes CDR1 LNHDA and CDR2 SQIVND (reference sequence). The V gene lost 1 base and the J gene lost 0 bases, with 6 bases spanning the gap. CDR3 coding DNA: TGTGCCAGTAGTATAGGGGCTATGAACACTGAAGCTTTCTTT. As protein: CASSIGAMNTEAFF.

The genes are TRBV2 and TRBJ2-3; 9 bases match TRBD2. Germline V gene sequence: CDR1 SNHLY, CDR2 FYNNEI. The trim removed 7 bases at V and 5 bases at J, leaving 1 base unmatched. This CDR3 spans 12 amino acids. As DNA, the CDR3 is TGTGCCAGCAATAGCGGGGGAGATACGCAGTATTTT. Translated, it gives CASNSGGDTQYF.

The chain combines TRBV25-1 with TRBJ1-6; possible D gene TRBD1, 5 bases. The CDR3 sequence is 14 residues long. The germline CDR1 and CDR2 sequences are MGHDK and SYGVNS. V lost 5 bases and J 7 bases, leaving 12 bases between the germline ends. CDR3: CASSQGAFNSPLHF. DNA for the CDR3: TGTGCCAGCAGTCAGGGCGCCTTCAATTCACCCCTCCACTTT. The full variable domain, its missing parts supplied by reference TRBV25-1 and TRBJ1-6, is EADIYQTPRYLVIGTGKKITLECSQTMGHDKMYWYQQDPGMELHLIHYSYGVNSTEKGDLSSESTVSRIRTEHFPLTLESARPSHTSQYLCASSQGAFNSPLHFGNGTRLTVT.

V gene TRBV3-1 (or the pseudogene TRBV3-2) combines with J gene TRBJ1-4, with D perhaps TRBD1 (6 bases). Germline V gene data show CDR1 as LGHDT and CDR2 as YNNKEL (reference sequence). The CDR3 consists of 13 residues. V was clipped by 3 bases and J by 8 bases, with 10 bases between them. The CDR3 DNA reads as TGTGCCAGCAGCCAGGGGGCGGGAGAAAAACTGTTTTTT. Protein product: CASSQGAGEKLFF.

The chain couples TRBV9 to TRBJ1-2; D call uncertain. CDR3 length equals 12 residues. V lost 3 bases and J 0 bases, leaving 3 bases between the germline ends. CDR1 SGDLS and CDR2 YYNGEE come from the germline V gene. CDR3 sequence: CASSAANYGYTF. The CDR3 bases are TGTGCCAGCAGCGCAGCTAACTATGGCTACACCTTC.

The chain uses TRBV7-9 and TRBJ2-5; D unresolved. Germline V CDR1 and CDR2: SEHNR, FQNEAQ (reference sequence). The length of the CDR3 is 15 residues. Trimming took 3 bases from V and 0 from J, leaving 11 bases between them. This chain's CDR3 is CASSFLYLYQETQYF. The CDR3 bases are TGTGCCAGCAGCTTTTTATACCTGTACCAAGAGACCCAGTACTTC.